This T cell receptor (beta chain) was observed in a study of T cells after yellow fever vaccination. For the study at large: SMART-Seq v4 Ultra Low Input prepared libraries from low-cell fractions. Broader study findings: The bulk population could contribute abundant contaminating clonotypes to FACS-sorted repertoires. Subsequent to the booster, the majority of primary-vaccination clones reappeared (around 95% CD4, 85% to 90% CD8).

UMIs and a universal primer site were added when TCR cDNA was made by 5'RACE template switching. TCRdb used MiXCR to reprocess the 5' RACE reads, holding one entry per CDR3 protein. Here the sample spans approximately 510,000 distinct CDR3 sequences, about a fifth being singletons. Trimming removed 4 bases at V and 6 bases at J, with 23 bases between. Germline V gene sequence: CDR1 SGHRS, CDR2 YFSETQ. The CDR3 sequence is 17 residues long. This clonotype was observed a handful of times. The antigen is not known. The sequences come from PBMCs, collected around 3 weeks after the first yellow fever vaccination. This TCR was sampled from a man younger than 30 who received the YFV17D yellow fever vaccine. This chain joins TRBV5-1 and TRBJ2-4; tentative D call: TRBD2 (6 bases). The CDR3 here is CASSPFAGGRRGNIQYF. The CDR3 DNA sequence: TGCGCCAGCAGCCCCTTCGCCGGGGGTAGACGGGGAAACATTCAGTACTTC.